A single sample gave rise to the 6 T cell receptor beta chains below, sequenced in a study of T-cell reconstitution after alpha-beta-depleted transplantation in children (dated by TCRdb to the mid-2010s). The library was built by means of PCR. Sequencing was carried out with an Illumina HiSeq 2500. Molecular barcoding was employed in the preparation of TCR libraries, with unique molecular identifiers being used to normalize TCRbeta repertoire quantification. TCRdb reprocessing: public reads trimmed at Q25 with fastp, clones called with MiXCR, in-frame beta chains kept. Rows are unified per CDR3 protein, each entry keeping the most common DNA and genes. For this sample there are around 240,000 distinct CDR3 sequences; approximately 9.7% appear just once. In total, the top ten clones hold 5% to 6% of the sample. The sample was PBMCs from the stem cell graft donor, taken from the stem cell graft. The receptors originated from a human donor who donated a stem cell graft to a child with SCID.

A few counts support this clonotype. The rearrangement uses TRBV7-2 and TRBJ1-2; 9 bases are shared with TRBD1. Germline V lookup: CDR1 SGHTA, CDR2 FQGNSA. The length of the CDR3 is 18 residues. The ends lost 2 bases at V and 0 bases at J; junction bases unmatched: 10. CDR3 nucleotides: TGTGCCAGCAGCTTAAGTTTTAGCGGACAGGGGCCTAACTATGGCTACACCTTC. Protein: CASSLSFSGQGPNYGYTF.

This clonotype was counted at least ten times. CDR3 nucleotides: TGCGCCAGCAGCTCCACCGGGACGCTAAATGAAAAACTGTTTTTT. Translating it yields CASSSTGTLNEKLFF. The rearrangement uses TRBV5-1 and TRBJ1-4, with D perhaps TRBD1 (5 bases). Trimming stripped 3 bases from V and 5 bases from J, with 14 bases between. The germline V gene encodes CDR1 SGHRS and CDR2 YFSETQ. This CDR3 has 15 residues.

This clonotype was counted many times. This chain uses TRBV20-1 with TRBJ2-3, with D maybe TRBD2 (5 bases). The germline gives CDR1 DFQATT, CDR2 SNEGSKA (reference sequence). The V gene lost 1 base and the J gene lost 3 bases, with 14 bases spanning the gap. This CDR3 is built from 15 residues. CDR3 bases: TGCAGTGCTAGAGGAAGATGGGGAGTAACAGATACGCAGTATTTT. It translates to CSARGRWGVTDTQYF.

The sample holds many counts of this clonotype. The V call is TRBV6-2 or TRBV6-3, the J call TRBJ1-1; D is unresolved. Trimming took off 0 bases at V and 7 bases at J, with 18 bases between the two ends. CDR1 MNHEY and CDR2 SVGEGT come from the germline V gene. The CDR3 has 16 residues. CDR3 DNA: TGTGCCAGCAGTTACTCGATTCGGGCGGGAGCCTTTGAAGCTTTCTTT. Translating gives CASSYSIRAGAFEAFF.

This clonotype was detected many times. The CDR3 DNA follows: TGTGCCATCAGTGAGCGCCGGGACAGGGCTAGCGAGCAGTACTTC. Protein sequence: CAISERRDRASEQYF. The rearrangement joins TRBV10-3 to TRBJ2-7; 9 bases line up with TRBD1. CDR3 length: 15 residues. CDR1 is ENHRY, CDR2 SYGVKD, per germline. The V gene end was trimmed by 2 bases and the J gene end by 6 bases; junction bases not matched to a gene: 8.

The chain employs TRBV9 and TRBJ1-2; the match to TRBD1 covers 8 bases. V was pared by 1 base and J by 0 bases, with 14 bases of the junction left unmatched. The length of the CDR3 is 19 residues. Germline loops: CDR1 SGDLS, CDR2 YYNGEE. CDR3 DNA: TGTGCCAGCAGCGTAAGGGAGGCCTGGACAGGGCAAGCTAACTATGGCTACACCTTC. It codes for CASSVREAWTGQANYGYTF.